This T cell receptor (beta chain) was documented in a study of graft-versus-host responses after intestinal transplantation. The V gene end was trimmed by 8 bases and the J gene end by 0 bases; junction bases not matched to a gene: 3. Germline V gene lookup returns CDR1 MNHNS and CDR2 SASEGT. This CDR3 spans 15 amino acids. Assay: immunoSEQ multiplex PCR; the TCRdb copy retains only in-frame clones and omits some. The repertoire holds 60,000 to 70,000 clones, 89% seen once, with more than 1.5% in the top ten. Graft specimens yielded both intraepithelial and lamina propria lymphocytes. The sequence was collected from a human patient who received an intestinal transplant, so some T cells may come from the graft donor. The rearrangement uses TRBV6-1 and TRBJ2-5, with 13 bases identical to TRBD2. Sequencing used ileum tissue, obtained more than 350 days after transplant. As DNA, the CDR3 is TGTGCCAGCGAACTAGCGGGGGGGTACCAAGAGACCCAGTACTTC. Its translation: CASELAGGYQETQYF.